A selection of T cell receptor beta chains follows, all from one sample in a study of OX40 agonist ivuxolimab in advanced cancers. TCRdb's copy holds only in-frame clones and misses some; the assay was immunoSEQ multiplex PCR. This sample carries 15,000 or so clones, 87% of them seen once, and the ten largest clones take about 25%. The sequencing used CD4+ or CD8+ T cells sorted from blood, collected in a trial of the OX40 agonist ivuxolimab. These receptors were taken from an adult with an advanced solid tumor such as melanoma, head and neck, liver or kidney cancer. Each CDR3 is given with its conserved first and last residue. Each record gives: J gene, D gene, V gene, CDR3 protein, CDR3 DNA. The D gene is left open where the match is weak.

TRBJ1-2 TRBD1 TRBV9 CASSVEGTGAYGYTF TGTGCCAGCAGCGTAGAAGGGACAGGGGCCTATGGCTACACCTTC
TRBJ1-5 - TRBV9 CASSSSGADSHPYSNQPQHF TGTGCCAGCAGCTCTAGTGGGGCGGACAGCCACCCTTATAGCAATCAGCCCCAGCATTTT
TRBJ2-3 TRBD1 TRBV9 CASSVEGGQGTDTQYF TGTGCCAGCAGCGTAGAGGGGGGACAGGGCACAGATACGCAGTATTTT
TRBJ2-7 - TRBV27 CASRRTLLYEQYF TGTGCCAGCAGACGGACACTACTCTACGAGCAGTACTTC
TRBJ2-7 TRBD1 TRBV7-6 CASSLGTGSPEQYF TGTGCCAGCAGCTTAGGGACAGGGAGTCCCGAGCAGTACTTC
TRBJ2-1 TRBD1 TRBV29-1 CSVEDLYLPDRQGAFSYNEQFF TGCAGCGTTGAAGATCTTTACTTGCCTGATAGACAGGGGGCTTTCTCCTACAATGAGCAGTTCTTC